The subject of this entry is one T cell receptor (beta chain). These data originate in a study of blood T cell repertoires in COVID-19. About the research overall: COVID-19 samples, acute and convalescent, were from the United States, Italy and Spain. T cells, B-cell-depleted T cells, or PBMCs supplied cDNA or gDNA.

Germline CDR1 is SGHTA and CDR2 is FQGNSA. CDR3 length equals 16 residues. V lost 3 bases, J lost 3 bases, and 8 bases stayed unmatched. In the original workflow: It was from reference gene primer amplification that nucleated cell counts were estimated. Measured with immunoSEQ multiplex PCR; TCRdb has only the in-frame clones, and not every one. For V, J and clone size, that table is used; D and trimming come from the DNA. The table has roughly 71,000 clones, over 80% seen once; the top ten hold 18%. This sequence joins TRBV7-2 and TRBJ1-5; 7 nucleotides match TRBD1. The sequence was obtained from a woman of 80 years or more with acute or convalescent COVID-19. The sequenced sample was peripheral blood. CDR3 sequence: CASSFSAGQVNQPQHF. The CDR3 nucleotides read TGTGCCAGCAGCTTCAGTGCCGGACAGGTCAATCAGCCCCAGCATTTT. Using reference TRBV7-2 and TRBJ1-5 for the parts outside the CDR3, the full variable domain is GAGVSQSPSNKVTEKGKDVELRCDPISGHTALYWYRQSLGQGLEFLIYFQGNSAPDKSGLPSDRFSAERTGGSVSTLTIQRTQQEDSAVYLCASSFSAGQVNQPQHFGDGTRLSIL.